A single sample gave rise to the 29 T cell receptor beta chains below, sequenced in a study of blood T cell repertoires in COVID-19. The protocol was immunoSEQ multiplex PCR, while the TCRdb copy is restricted to in-frame clones and leaves out a portion. The profile covers 150,000 to 200,000 clones, with about 93% appearing a single time and roughly 4.5% taken by the ten largest. Sample: peripheral blood. These receptors all come from a woman aged 50 to 65 with acute or convalescent COVID-19.

The gene calls are TRBV11-2 and TRBJ2-3; 8 bases agree with TRBD1. The V gene end was trimmed by 3 bases and the J gene end by 4 bases; junction bases not matched to a gene: 6. This CDR3 comprises 15 residues. CDR1 is SGHAT, CDR2 FQNNGV, per germline. In DNA, the CDR3 is TGTGCCAGCAGCTTCGGACAGGGTGTGCCAGATACGCAGTATTTT. As protein: CASSFGQGVPDTQYF. Full variable domain (remainder filled in from reference TRBV11-2 and TRBJ2-3): EAGVAQSPRYKIIEKRQSVAFWCNPISGHATLYWYQQILGQGPKLLIQFQNNGVVDDSQLPKDRFSAERLKGVDSTLKIQPAKLEDSAVYLCASSFGQGVPDTQYFGPGTRLTVL.

The chain combines TRBV6-5 with TRBJ2-2, with 7 bases fitting TRBD1. J was trimmed by 7 bases and V by 0 bases; bases with no gene match: 5. This CDR3 is built from 15 residues. From germline, CDR1 is MNHEY and CDR2 SVGAGI. The CDR3 region is CASSYSATGHGELFF. CDR3 nucleotides: TGTGCCAGCAGTTACTCGGCGACAGGGCACGGGGAGCTGTTTTTT.

The genes are TRBV7-9 and TRBJ1-1; 9 nucleotides line up with TRBD1. This CDR3 contains 14 residues. V lost 5 bases to trimming and J lost 3 bases; unmatched junction nucleotides: 4. CDR1 is SEHNR, CDR2 FQNEAQ, per germline (reference sequence). CDR3 sequence: CASSRDRGDTEAFF. CDR3 bases: TGTGCCAGCAGCCGTGACAGGGGGGACACTGAAGCTTTCTTT.

With respect to this clone: A read error may produce the germline difference seen at one junction end. The genes are TRBV10-1 and TRBJ2-1, with 12 bases fitting TRBD2. The CDR3 sequence is 12 residues long. Germline CDR1 is WNHNN and CDR2 is SYGVQD (reference sequence). The CDR3 DNA follows: TGCGCCAGCAGTGAGGGACTAGCGGGGCTAATCTTC. Encoded protein: CASSEGLAGLIF.

The rearrangement uses TRBV7-2 and TRBJ1-2; TRBD1 agrees at 8 bases. This CDR3 has 16 amino acids. V was pared by 0 bases and J by 2 bases, with 5 bases of the junction left unmatched. The germline gives CDR1 SGHTA, CDR2 FQGNSA. The CDR3 DNA reads as TGTGCCAGCAGCTTAGCCCCGGACAGGGCGAACTATGGCTACACCTTC. This sequence encodes CASSLAPDRANYGYTF.

The V and J genes are TRBV3-1 (or the pseudogene TRBV3-2) and TRBJ1-6; TRBD1 aligns across 7 bases. The germline gives CDR1 LGHDT, CDR2 YNNKEL (reference sequence). This CDR3 region has 14 residues. V trimming: 1 base; J trimming: 9 bases; junction bases outside the gene matches: 3. CDR3: CASSQGQGSSPLHF. DNA for the CDR3: TGTGCCAGCAGCCAAGGACAGGGAAGTTCACCCCTCCACTTT.

The genes are TRBV5-1 and TRBJ1-1, with 7 bases identical to TRBD1. The CDR3 spans 14 residues. With V trimmed by 4 bases and J by 0 bases, 3 bases remained unmatched. Germline CDR1 SGHRS, CDR2 YFSETQ. CDR3 in amino acids: CASSLRGMNTEAFF. CDR3 sequence (DNA): TGCGCCAGCAGCCTCAGGGGGATGAACACTGAAGCTTTCTTT. The whole variable domain, filled in from reference TRBV5-1 and TRBJ1-1, reads KAGVTQTPRYLIKTRGQQVTLSCSPISGHRSVSWYQQTPGQGLQFLFEYFSETQRNKGNFPGRFSGRQFSNSRSEMNVSTLELGDSALYLCASSLRGMNTEAFFGQGTRLTVV.

The CDR3: CASSDTRVLGGYTF. CDR3 DNA: TGTGCCAGCAGTGATACCAGGGTTCTGGGGGGCTACACCTTC. V and J are TRBV25-1 and TRBJ1-2; tentatively, D is TRBD1 (5 bases). This CDR3 has 14 amino acids. Trimming stripped 3 bases from V and 8 bases from J, with 16 bases between. Germline-derived CDR1 and CDR2 are MGHDK and SYGVNS.

This clone has a handful of counts. The V and J genes are TRBV10-1 and TRBJ2-7, with TRBD2 identical over 12 bases. V was clipped by 5 bases and J by 2 bases; unmatched bases: 4. The CDR3 has 15 amino acids. The V gene's germline CDR1 is WNHNN and CDR2 SYGVQD (reference sequence). The CDR3 protein is CASSPTSGGAYEQYF. The CDR3 region has the DNA TGCGCCAGCAGTCCGACTAGCGGGGGAGCCTACGAGCAGTACTTC.

The CDR3: CASSPSQGVMNTEAFF. CDR3 nucleotide sequence: TGTGCCAGCTCTCCCTCACAGGGGGTAATGAACACTGAAGCTTTCTTT. V and J are TRBV28 and TRBJ1-1; 8 nucleotides match TRBD1. The CDR3 is made up of 16 amino acids. The germline V gene has CDR1 MDHEN and CDR2 SYDVKM. The J segment lost 0 bases and the V segment lost 8 bases, leaving 11 bases of the junction unmatched.

The chain uses TRBV6-6 and TRBJ2-3; perhaps TRBD2 as D (6 bases). Germline CDR1 reads MNHNY; CDR2 reads SVGAGI (reference sequence). This CDR3 is 14 amino acids long. V was pared by 5 bases and J by 0 bases, with 9 bases between. The CDR3 nucleotides read TGTGCCAGCAGTGGGACTTGGAGCACAGATACGCAGTATTTT. Translated: CASSGTWSTDTQYF.

Points on this clone: Relative to the germline gene, one junction end is altered; a read error may explain this. The chain links TRBV7-8 to TRBJ2-7, with a weak D call TRBD1 (6 bases). The CDR3 totals 11 residues. Per germline, CDR1 SGHVS and CDR2 FQNEAQ. The DNA for the CDR3 is TGTGCCAGCAGCTCACAGGGAAGCTGGCACTTC. Residues: CASSSQGSWHF.

This clone was recorded only once. The chain couples TRBV27 to TRBJ1-6; D gene unclear. The CDR3 length is 14 residues. The germline V and J ends were trimmed by 3 bases and 6 bases, with 9 bases remaining between them. Germline V gene sequence: CDR1 MNHEY, CDR2 SMNVEV (reference sequence). CDR3 sequence (DNA): TGTGCCAGCAGTTTGGTGGCTCTTAATTCACCCCTCCACTTT. It yields the protein CASSLVALNSPLHF.

The chain employs TRBV4-3 and TRBJ2-7; TRBD1 matches 10 bases. Germline loops: CDR1 LGHNA, CDR2 YSLEER. This CDR3 has 17 amino acids. V trimming: 0 bases; J trimming: 2 bases; junction bases outside the gene matches: 7. CDR3 in amino acids: CASSQDLRGQGAYEQYF. In DNA, the CDR3 is TGCGCCAGCAGCCAAGATTTAAGAGGACAGGGGGCCTACGAGCAGTACTTC.

The J gene is TRBJ1-5, the V gene TRBV6-5, with D unclear. Between the trimmed V and J ends, which lost 6 bases and 0 bases, there was a span of 12 bases. Germline assignment: CDR1 MNHEY and CDR2 SVGAGI. The CDR3 sequence is 15 residues long. CDR3 DNA: TGTGCCAGCAGCCAGAGGGCGGATAGCAATCAGCCCCAGCATTTT. Its translation is CASSQRADSNQPQHF.

The chain is built from TRBV19 and TRBJ1-1; D unclear. Germline loops: CDR1 LNHDA, CDR2 SQIVND (reference sequence). V was shortened by 7 bases and J by 0 bases, with 9 bases between the two germline ends. CDR3 size: 13 residues. In DNA form, the CDR3 reads TGTGCCAGTATCAACAGTCTGAACACTGAAGCTTTCTTT. Encoded protein: CASINSLNTEAFF.

The V call is TRBV2, the J call TRBJ1-5; 9 bases align to TRBD1. From germline, CDR1 is SNHLY and CDR2 FYNNEI. With V trimmed by 1 base and J by 7 bases, 5 bases remained unmatched. The CDR3 spans 15 residues. Here the CDR3 reads CASSEGQGGLQPQHF. The CDR3, as DNA: TGTGCCAGCAGTGAAGGACAGGGGGGACTCCAGCCCCAGCATTTT.

The J gene is TRBJ1-1, the V gene TRBV28; D is unclear. The CDR3 contains 17 residues. V was pared by 6 bases and J by 9 bases, with 29 bases between. Germline CDR1 MDHEN, CDR2 SYDVKM. The CDR3 here is CASSVVLNRGTPRQAFF. The CDR3 DNA sequence: TGTGCCAGCAGCGTTGTCCTTAACCGCGGCACCCCGCGCCAAGCTTTCTTT.

The table lists this clone with a few counts. The chain links TRBV5-1 to TRBJ1-6; 7 positions agree with TRBD1. The CDR3 extends over 15 amino acids. The junction had 8 bases not matched to a gene; V was cut back by 5 bases and J by 6 bases. CDR1 and CDR2 from the germline V gene are SGHRS and YFSETQ. The CDR3 spells CASRKQGQFNSPLHF. CDR3 DNA sequence: TGCGCCAGCAGGAAACAGGGACAGTTTAATTCACCCCTCCACTTT. Supplemented by reference TRBV5-1 and TRBJ1-6, the full variable domain reads KAGVTQTPRYLIKTRGQQVTLSCSPISGHRSVSWYQQTPGQGLQFLFEYFSETQRNKGNFPGRFSGRQFSNSRSEMNVSTLELGDSALYLCASRKQGQFNSPLHFGNGTRLTVT.

The J gene is TRBJ1-1, the V gene TRBV6-5; the match to TRBD1 covers 8 bases. Germline trimming cut 4 bases from V and 2 bases from J; bases unmatched to any gene: 9. The CDR3 covers 16 residues. Germline CDR1 reads MNHEY; CDR2 reads SVGAGI. CDR3 in amino acids: CASSFLTGDLNTEAFF. The CDR3 nucleotides read TGTGCCAGCAGTTTTCTGACAGGGGACCTAAACACTGAAGCTTTCTTT.

The chain combines TRBV9 with TRBJ2-7; 9 positions agree with TRBD1. V shed 3 bases, J shed 4 bases, and the junction held 5 bases outside the gene matches. Germline V gene lookup returns CDR1 SGDLS and CDR2 YYNGEE. This CDR3 has 14 residues. The CDR3 reads CASSARDREYEQYF. CDR3 nucleotides: TGTGCCAGCAGCGCCAGGGACAGGGAGTACGAGCAGTACTTC.

The V gene is TRBV7-2, the J gene TRBJ2-2; TRBD1 matches at 9 bases. This CDR3 has 17 residues. Germline lookup yields CDR1 SGHTA and CDR2 FQGNSA. V trimming: 0 bases; J trimming: 3 bases; junction bases outside the gene matches: 5. CDR3 nucleotide sequence: TGTGCCAGCAGCTTAGCCGGGACAGGGTTGTACACCGGGGAGCTGTTTTTT. This encodes CASSLAGTGLYTGELFF. Full variable domain (rest looked up from reference TRBV7-2 and TRBJ2-2): GAGVSQSPSNKVTEKGKDVELRCDPISGHTALYWYRQSLGQGLEFLIYFQGNSAPDKSGLPSDRFSAERTGGSVSTLTIQRTQQEDSAVYLCASSLAGTGLYTGELFFGEGSRLTVL.

The rearrangement joins TRBV7-8 to TRBJ1-2; D not resolved. V was cut by 5 bases and J by 7 bases, with 29 bases left in between. The length of the CDR3 is 18 residues. Looked up from germline, CDR1 is SGHVS and CDR2 is FQNEAQ. The CDR3 bases are TGTGCCAGCAGCCCCCCTGGAATTCGGGAGGAGGGTTTTGGTGGCTACACCTTC. It specifies CASSPPGIREEGFGGYTF. Combining the CDR3 with reference TRBV7-8 and TRBJ1-2 gives the whole variable domain GAGVSQSPRYKVAKRGQDVALRCDPISGHVSLFWYQQALGQGPEFLTYFQNEAQLDKSGLPSDRFFAERPEGSVSTLKIQRTQQEDSAVYLCASSPPGIREEGFGGYTFGSGTRLTVV.

CDR3 DNA sequence: TGCGCCAGCAGCCAAGGGCAGGGGGGTACTGAAGCTTTCTTT. Protein product: CASSQGQGGTEAFF. The V and J genes are TRBV4-3 and TRBJ1-1; TRBD1 matches at 7 bases. Germline CDR1 and CDR2: LGHNA and YSLEER. This CDR3 spans 14 amino acids. J gave up 5 bases and V 1 base, and 4 bases lay outside the gene matches.

The rearrangement uses TRBV29-1 and TRBJ1-5, with a possible D match to TRBD1 (6 bases). This CDR3 is 14 amino acids long. V was cut by 6 bases and J by 2 bases, with 14 bases left in between. Germline loops: CDR1 SQVTM, CDR2 ANQGSEA. The CDR3 bases are TGCAGCGTGAAAACAGGGTCGGGCAATCAGCCCCAGCATTTT. Encoded protein: CSVKTGSGNQPQHF.

The chain links TRBV29-1 to TRBJ1-1; D unresolved. The V end was cut by 5 bases, the J end by 5 bases, with 9 bases between. CDR1 and CDR2 from the germline V gene are SQVTM and ANQGSEA. The CDR3 spans 11 residues. The CDR3 region has the DNA TGCAGCGTTTCGAGGCAGACTGAAGCTTTCTTT. Translated, it gives CSVSRQTEAFF.

The chain uses TRBV6-5 and TRBJ1-5; D gene ambiguous. Germline-derived CDR1 and CDR2 are MNHEY and SVGAGI. Trimming took off 8 bases at V and 5 bases at J, with 13 bases between the two ends. The CDR3 length is 13 residues. The CDR3 reads CASAPTRDQPQHF. The CDR3 nucleotides read TGTGCCAGCGCGCCCACGAGGGATCAGCCCCAGCATTTT.

The chain recombines TRBV7-2 with TRBJ1-5; the D is unclear. The germline V and J ends were trimmed by 5 bases and 9 bases, with 11 bases remaining between them. The CDR3 length is 12 residues. Germline V lookup: CDR1 SGHTA, CDR2 FQGNSA. This CDR3 is CASSQSRGPQHF. CDR3 bases: TGTGCCAGCAGCCAATCCCGGGGGCCCCAGCATTTT.

The rearrangement joins TRBV19 to TRBJ1-5; D is unclear. The germline V and J ends were trimmed by 4 bases and 4 bases, with 11 bases remaining between them. The V gene's germline CDR1 is LNHDA and CDR2 SQIVND (reference sequence). This CDR3 has 14 residues. The CDR3 coding sequence is TGTGCCAGTAGTAAAATGATCAGTAATCAGCCCCAGCATTTT. This gives the protein CASSKMISNQPQHF.